These T cell receptor beta chains were read from a single sample in a study of T-cell memory formation after mild COVID-19. TCRdb re-called the 5' RACE reads through MiXCR, storing one row per CDR3 protein. The sample lists over 350,000 distinct CDR3 sequences, more than 15% occurring once. The sequenced sample consisted of PBMCs or a T cell subset sorted from them (not recorded which). These receptors all come from a man between 18 and 35 years old who had mild COVID-19 (a few samples of this study predate the infection). Cell type and time point are not known. CDR3s include the opening cysteine and the closing phenylalanine or tryptophan. Fields, in order: clone size, J gene, V gene, D gene, CDR3 protein, CDR3 DNA. The D gene is left open where the match is weak. Clone sizes are given selectively: once, few, many, or a class where the clone is expanded.

clone size: few; J gene: TRBJ2-2; V gene: TRBV12-3/TRBV12-4; D gene: TRBD1; CDR3 protein: CASSTNRGKTGELFF; CDR3 DNA: TGTGCCAGCAGTACGAACAGGGGTAAAACCGGGGAGCTGTTTTTT
clone size: few; J gene: TRBJ2-3; V gene: TRBV7-8; D gene: .; CDR3 protein: CASSPGLSLTQYF; CDR3 DNA: TGTGCCAGCAGCCCAGGACTATCCCTAACGCAGTATTTT
clone size: .; J gene: TRBJ2-3; V gene: TRBV4-1; D gene: .; CDR3 protein: CASSQVGEGPTQYF; CDR3 DNA: TGCGCCAGCAGCCAAGTTGGAGAGGGCCCTACGCAGTATTTT
clone size: .; J gene: TRBJ2-3; V gene: TRBV4-3; D gene: .; CDR3 protein: CASSPRTIDTQYF; CDR3 DNA: TGCGCCAGCAGCCCGCGGACTATTGATACGCAGTATTTT
clone size: many; J gene: TRBJ2-3; V gene: TRBV29-1; D gene: .; CDR3 protein: CSVWANRDSDTQYF; CDR3 DNA: TGCAGCGTCTGGGCCAACAGGGATTCAGATACGCAGTATTTT
clone size: few; J gene: TRBJ1-2; V gene: TRBV6-5; D gene: .; CDR3 protein: CASSLDRYSYGYTF; CDR3 DNA: TGTGCCAGCAGTTTAGACCGCTACTCCTATGGCTACACCTTC
clone size: few; J gene: TRBJ2-7; V gene: TRBV5-1; D gene: .; CDR3 protein: CASSPASSSGTNSYEQYF; CDR3 DNA: TGCGCCAGCAGCCCAGCGTCGTCGTCAGGGACAAACTCCTACGAGCAGTACTTC
clone size: .; J gene: TRBJ2-1; V gene: TRBV7-2; D gene: TRBD1; CDR3 protein: CASSLDLGQTNEQFF; CDR3 DNA: TGTGCCAGCAGCTTAGACTTGGGACAGACCAATGAGCAGTTCTTC
clone size: .; J gene: TRBJ2-1; V gene: TRBV20-1; D gene: .; CDR3 protein: CSAREVEGIGNEQFF; CDR3 DNA: TGCAGTGCTAGAGAGGTAGAGGGAATCGGCAATGAGCAGTTCTTC
clone size: once; J gene: TRBJ2-6; V gene: TRBV6-5; D gene: .; CDR3 protein: CASSYETVLSGANVLTF; CDR3 DNA: TGTGCCAGCAGTTACGAGACTGTCCTCTCTGGGGCCAACGTCCTGACTTTC
clone size: .; J gene: TRBJ1-1; V gene: TRBV4-2; D gene: .; CDR3 protein: CASSQGEADTMNTEAFF; CDR3 DNA: TGTGCCAGCAGCCAAGGTGAAGCGGATACTATGAACACTGAAGCTTTCTTT
clone size: few; J gene: TRBJ1-4; V gene: TRBV6-1; D gene: TRBD1; CDR3 protein: CASSEWDRAPNEKLFF; CDR3 DNA: TGTGCCAGCAGTGAGTGGGACAGAGCCCCCAATGAAAAACTGTTTTTT
clone size: .; J gene: TRBJ2-3; V gene: TRBV6-2/TRBV6-3; D gene: TRBD1; CDR3 protein: CASSYYRTGGTDTQYF; CDR3 DNA: TGTGCCAGCAGTTACTATCGGACAGGAGGCACAGATACGCAGTATTTT
clone size: .; J gene: TRBJ2-1; V gene: TRBV11-3; D gene: .; CDR3 protein: CASSLDQYYNEQFF; CDR3 DNA: TGTGCCAGCAGCTTAGATCAATACTACAATGAGCAGTTCTTC
clone size: few; J gene: TRBJ1-6; V gene: TRBV7-2; D gene: TRBD1; CDR3 protein: CASSVTTGISSPLHF; CDR3 DNA: TGTGCCAGCAGCGTAACGACAGGGATCAGTTCACCCCTCCACTTT
clone size: .; J gene: TRBJ2-3; V gene: TRBV7-3; D gene: TRBD2; CDR3 protein: CASSLRAHIVAGVGTDTQYF; CDR3 DNA: TGTGCCAGCAGCTTAAGGGCCCATATAGTGGCGGGGGTCGGCACAGATACGCAGTATTTT
clone size: .; J gene: TRBJ1-1; V gene: TRBV7-9; D gene: .; CDR3 protein: CASSLAGINTEAFF; CDR3 DNA: TGTGCCAGCAGCTTAGCAGGGATTAACACTGAAGCTTTCTTT
clone size: .; J gene: TRBJ2-7; V gene: TRBV6-5; D gene: .; CDR3 protein: CASSRSLSYEQYF; CDR3 DNA: TGTGCCAGCAGCCGAAGTTTGTCCTACGAGCAGTACTTC
clone size: few; J gene: TRBJ2-5; V gene: TRBV20-1; D gene: TRBD2; CDR3 protein: CSALDPAGGEETQYF; CDR3 DNA: TGCAGTGCCCTCGACCCAGCGGGGGGTGAGGAGACCCAGTACTTC
clone size: few; J gene: TRBJ1-2; V gene: TRBV20-1; D gene: .; CDR3 protein: CSALGGIRDYGYTF; CDR3 DNA: TGCAGTGCCCTAGGGGGAATCAGGGACTATGGCTACACCTTC
clone size: .; J gene: TRBJ2-7; V gene: TRBV27; D gene: .; CDR3 protein: CASSYHSEQYF; CDR3 DNA: TGTGCCAGCAGTTACCACTCCGAGCAGTACTTC
clone size: few; J gene: TRBJ2-3; V gene: TRBV3-1; D gene: .; CDR3 protein: CASSDPGTYSEPDTQYF; CDR3 DNA: TGTGCCAGCAGCGATCCCGGTACTTATAGCGAGCCAGATACGCAGTATTTT
clone size: many; J gene: TRBJ2-3; V gene: TRBV5-1; D gene: .; CDR3 protein: CASSLRRDTDTQYF; CDR3 DNA: TGCGCCAGCAGCTTGCGACGGGACACAGATACGCAGTATTTT
clone size: many; J gene: TRBJ1-5; V gene: TRBV7-8; D gene: TRBD1; CDR3 protein: CASSPFGQGAIQPQHF; CDR3 DNA: TGTGCCAGCAGCCCCTTTGGACAGGGGGCGATTCAGCCCCAGCATTTT
clone size: .; J gene: TRBJ1-1; V gene: TRBV12-5; D gene: TRBD1; CDR3 protein: CASGLARTGNTEAFF; CDR3 DNA: TGTGCTAGTGGTTTGGCCAGGACAGGGAACACTGAAGCTTTCTTT
clone size: many; J gene: TRBJ1-2; V gene: TRBV3-1; D gene: .; CDR3 protein: CASSQGPYYGYTF; CDR3 DNA: TGTGCCAGCAGCCAGGGACCCTACTATGGCTACACCTTC
clone size: few; J gene: TRBJ2-3; V gene: TRBV6-5; D gene: TRBD2; CDR3 protein: CASGGGGGSTDTQYF; CDR3 DNA: TGTGCCAGCGGGGGGGGAGGCGGCAGCACAGATACGCAGTATTTT
clone size: .; J gene: TRBJ2-2; V gene: TRBV15; D gene: .; CDR3 protein: CATSSQLGELFF; CDR3 DNA: TGTGCCACCAGCAGTCAACTCGGGGAGCTGTTTTTT
clone size: few; J gene: TRBJ2-3; V gene: TRBV5-1; D gene: TRBD1; CDR3 protein: CASSVQGADTQYF; CDR3 DNA: TGCGCCAGCAGCGTACAGGGGGCTGATACGCAGTATTTT
clone size: .; J gene: TRBJ2-5; V gene: TRBV5-4; D gene: TRBD1; CDR3 protein: CASSYMDRGPETQYF; CDR3 DNA: TGTGCCAGCAGCTACATGGACAGGGGGCCGGAGACCCAGTACTTC
clone size: few; J gene: TRBJ2-7; V gene: TRBV6-5; D gene: .; CDR3 protein: CASSTPGRTQQQYF; CDR3 DNA: TGTGCCAGCAGCACCCCGGGACGGACTCAACAGCAGTACTTC
clone size: few; J gene: TRBJ1-1; V gene: TRBV5-4; D gene: .; CDR3 protein: CASSLAPTVLNPEAFF; CDR3 DNA: TGTGCCAGCAGCTTGGCTCCCACAGTTCTTAATCCTGAAGCTTTCTTT
clone size: many; J gene: TRBJ1-1; V gene: TRBV20-1; D gene: .; CDR3 protein: CSAPVEGMNTEAFF; CDR3 DNA: TGCAGTGCCCCCGTAGAGGGGATGAACACTGAAGCTTTCTTT
clone size: .; J gene: TRBJ1-1; V gene: TRBV29-1; D gene: .; CDR3 protein: CSVDRGMNTEAFF; CDR3 DNA: TGCAGCGTTGATCGGGGGATGAACACTGAAGCTTTCTTT
clone size: many; J gene: TRBJ1-6; V gene: TRBV5-1; D gene: TRBD1; CDR3 protein: CASRPRDSAYNSPLHF; CDR3 DNA: TGCGCCAGCAGGCCGAGGGACAGCGCCTATAATTCACCCCTCCACTTT
clone size: .; J gene: TRBJ1-5; V gene: TRBV6-2/TRBV6-3; D gene: TRBD1; CDR3 protein: CASRESRTGASNQPQHF; CDR3 DNA: TGTGCCAGCAGGGAGTCCCGGACAGGGGCGAGCAATCAGCCCCAGCATTTT
clone size: .; J gene: TRBJ2-2; V gene: TRBV18; D gene: TRBD1; CDR3 protein: CASSRGTGETGELFF; CDR3 DNA: TGTGCCAGCTCACGCGGGACAGGGGAAACCGGGGAGCTGTTTTTT
clone size: .; J gene: TRBJ1-2; V gene: TRBV7-2; D gene: .; CDR3 protein: CASSLGGAKGYTF; CDR3 DNA: TGTGCCAGCAGCTTAGGGGGGGCAAAAGGCTACACCTTC
clone size: few; J gene: TRBJ1-5; V gene: TRBV7-2; D gene: .; CDR3 protein: CASSLSSEQPQHF; CDR3 DNA: TGTGCCAGCAGCTTAAGCTCAGAACAGCCCCAGCATTTT
clone size: .; J gene: TRBJ1-2; V gene: TRBV5-1; D gene: .; CDR3 protein: CASRTKPSMGYTF; CDR3 DNA: TGCGCCAGCAGAACAAAGCCTTCTATGGGCTACACCTTC
clone size: few; J gene: TRBJ2-1; V gene: TRBV5-6; D gene: .; CDR3 protein: CASSLSPDNEQFF; CDR3 DNA: TGTGCCAGCAGCTTGTCGCCCGACAATGAGCAGTTCTTC
clone size: .; J gene: TRBJ2-3; V gene: TRBV20-1; D gene: TRBD2; CDR3 protein: CSARSSGGGDTQYF; CDR3 DNA: TGCAGTGCTAGGTCCAGCGGGGGTGGTGATACGCAGTATTTT
clone size: .; J gene: TRBJ2-4; V gene: TRBV5-1; D gene: TRBD1; CDR3 protein: CASSPKDRGIYLAKNIQYF; CDR3 DNA: TGCGCCAGCAGCCCGAAGGACAGGGGCATCTATTTAGCCAAAAACATTCAGTACTTC
clone size: few; J gene: TRBJ1-2; V gene: TRBV12-3/TRBV12-4; D gene: TRBD1; CDR3 protein: CASSQGETYGYTF; CDR3 DNA: TGTGCCAGCAGCCAGGGGGAAACCTATGGCTACACCTTC
clone size: .; J gene: TRBJ2-3; V gene: TRBV7-9; D gene: .; CDR3 protein: CASTKEVGGFGGTQYF; CDR3 DNA: TGTGCCAGCACCAAGGAGGTCGGTGGTTTTGGAGGAACGCAGTATTTT
clone size: few; J gene: TRBJ1-3; V gene: TRBV5-1; D gene: .; CDR3 protein: CASSFGSSAGNTIYF; CDR3 DNA: TGCGCCAGCAGCTTCGGGAGCAGCGCTGGAAACACCATATATTTT
clone size: few; J gene: TRBJ2-1; V gene: TRBV20-1; D gene: TRBD1; CDR3 protein: CSARATGTVFNEQFF; CDR3 DNA: TGCAGTGCTAGGGCAACCGGGACAGTTTTCAATGAGCAGTTCTTC
clone size: few; J gene: TRBJ1-1; V gene: TRBV6-2/TRBV6-3; D gene: .; CDR3 protein: CASSYDPAVGTEAFF; CDR3 DNA: TGTGCCAGCAGTTACGATCCGGCGGTGGGCACTGAAGCTTTCTTT
clone size: few; J gene: TRBJ2-2; V gene: TRBV3-1; D gene: .; CDR3 protein: CASSQQRVGELFF; CDR3 DNA: TGTGCCAGCAGCCAACAACGGGTCGGGGAGCTGTTTTTT
clone size: .; J gene: TRBJ2-3; V gene: TRBV29-1; D gene: TRBD2; CDR3 protein: CSVGSGGTDTQYF; CDR3 DNA: TGCAGCGTTGGAAGCGGGGGCACAGATACGCAGTATTTT
clone size: .; J gene: TRBJ1-5; V gene: TRBV12-3/TRBV12-4; D gene: .; CDR3 protein: CASSFSANSNQPQHF; CDR3 DNA: TGTGCCAGCAGTTTTTCGGCAAATAGCAATCAGCCCCAGCATTTT
clone size: few; J gene: TRBJ2-2; V gene: TRBV6-2/TRBV6-3; D gene: TRBD2; CDR3 protein: CASSYRTRGTGELFF; CDR3 DNA: TGTGCCAGCAGTTACCGGACTAGAGGGACCGGGGAGCTGTTTTTT
clone size: .; J gene: TRBJ2-3; V gene: TRBV5-4; D gene: .; CDR3 protein: CASSNRLMGTDTQYF; CDR3 DNA: TGTGCCAGCAGCAACAGGTTGATGGGCACAGATACGCAGTATTTT
clone size: few; J gene: TRBJ2-1; V gene: TRBV7-6; D gene: TRBD1; CDR3 protein: CASSLSRDRGFSEQFF; CDR3 DNA: TGTGCCAGCAGCTTATCGCGAGACAGGGGTTTCAGTGAGCAGTTCTTC